These 16 T cell receptor beta chains originate from one sample sequenced in a study of blood T cell repertoires in COVID-19. Clones were read by immunoSEQ multiplex PCR, and TCRdb kept only the in-frame ones, dropping some. The sample holds 40,000 or so clones, 70% to 90% seen once. Input material: peripheral blood. These receptors were collected from a woman in her 70s in a cohort sampled during active COVID-19.

The genes are TRBV3-1 (or the pseudogene TRBV3-2) and TRBJ1-2; D possibly corresponds to TRBD1 (6 bases). V was shortened by 1 base and J by 8 bases, with 14 bases between the two germline ends. Germline V gene lookup returns CDR1 LGHDT and CDR2 YNNKEL (reference sequence). The CDR3 extends over 14 amino acids. The CDR3 DNA reads TGTGCCAGCAGCCAAGTACGGGGGGCAATCGGCTACACCTTC. Its protein is CASSQVRGAIGYTF.

The rearrangement links TRBV7-2 to TRBJ2-3; 8 bases are shared with TRBD2. CDR1 and CDR2 from the germline V gene are SGHTA and FQGNSA. CDR3 length: 16 residues. V shed 6 bases and J 4 bases; nucleotides not matched to a gene: 12. CDR3 loop: CASSSWRTSSPDTQYF. CDR3 nucleotides: TGTGCCAGCAGTTCCTGGCGGACTAGCAGCCCAGATACGCAGTATTTT. Combining the CDR3 with reference TRBV7-2 and TRBJ2-3 gives the whole variable domain GAGVSQSPSNKVTEKGKDVELRCDPISGHTALYWYRQSLGQGLEFLIYFQGNSAPDKSGLPSDRFSAERTGGSVSTLTIQRTQQEDSAVYLCASSSWRTSSPDTQYFGPGTRLTVL.

The table lists this clone with a few counts. The chain links TRBV5-4 to TRBJ2-2, with a tentative D call TRBD2 (6 bases). The germline CDR1 and CDR2 sequences are SGHNT and YYREEE (reference sequence). The CDR3 sequence is 18 residues long. V gave up 4 bases and J gave up 6 bases, with 25 bases separating them. CDR3 in amino acids: CASSPWTNTGMAAGELFF. The CDR3 DNA follows: TGTGCCAGCAGCCCCTGGACTAACACCGGGATGGCGGCCGGGGAGCTGTTTTTT.

This chain links TRBV10-3 with TRBJ2-7; 9 nucleotides align to TRBD1. The CDR3 sequence is 15 residues long. Losses at the gene ends were 4 bases for V and 0 bases for J; bases not matched to a gene: 4. Germline V gives CDR1 ENHRY, CDR2 SYGVKD. The CDR3 nucleotides are TGTGCCATCAGTGTGGGACAGGGCAGCTCCTACGAGCAGTACTTC. It codes for CAISVGQGSSYEQYF.

In nucleotides, the CDR3 is TGCGCCAGCAGCTCCCGGGACAGGGGCTCGGATGGCTACACCTTC. Its protein is CASSSRDRGSDGYTF. The V and J genes are TRBV5-1 and TRBJ1-2, with TRBD1 identical over 10 bases. CDR3 length: 15 amino acids. Germline V CDR1 and CDR2: SGHRS, YFSETQ. V dropped 3 bases and J dropped 6; count of bases not matched to a gene: 8. Full variable domain (outside the CDR3, taken from reference TRBV5-1 and TRBJ1-2): KAGVTQTPRYLIKTRGQQVTLSCSPISGHRSVSWYQQTPGQGLQFLFEYFSETQRNKGNFPGRFSGRQFSNSRSEMNVSTLELGDSALYLCASSSRDRGSDGYTFGSGTRLTVV.

The rearrangement uses TRBV11-2 and TRBJ2-2; 11 bases match TRBD2. CDR1 and CDR2 from the germline V gene are SGHAT and FQNNGV. V trimming: 3 bases; J trimming: 2 bases; junction bases outside the gene matches: 8. CDR3 length equals 18 residues. The DNA for the CDR3 is TGTGCCAGCAGCTTCCCGGGACTAGCGGCCCTAAACACCGGGGAGCTGTTTTTT. This sequence encodes CASSFPGLAALNTGELFF.

The chain couples TRBV29-1 to TRBJ2-7, with TRBD1 as a possible D gene (6 bases). CDR3 length equals 14 residues. V lost 5 bases and J lost 2, with 16 bases in between. Germline loops: CDR1 SQVTM, CDR2 ANQGSEA. The CDR3 sequence: CSVKQGSPTYEQYF. CDR3 nucleotide sequence: TGCAGCGTTAAACAGGGTAGTCCGACCTACGAGCAGTACTTC.

J is TRBJ1-3 and V is TRBV11-2; TRBD1 is a possible D gene (6 bases). There are 15 residues in the CDR3. Germline CDR1 SGHAT, CDR2 FQNNGV. The V end lost 5 bases, the J end lost 3 bases, and 14 bases lay between the germline ends. Written as DNA, the CDR3 is TGTGCCAGCAGCCCAGAGGGGGTAGATGGAAACACCATATATTTT. Protein: CASSPEGVDGNTIYF.

This chain uses TRBV4-3 with TRBJ2-5; perhaps TRBD2 as D (6 bases). With 0 bases removed from V and 5 bases from J, the gap between germline ends came to 22 bases. The length of the CDR3 is 18 residues. From germline, CDR1 is LGHNA and CDR2 YSLEER. The CDR3 reads CASSQDHPRPIGGETQYF. CDR3 sequence (DNA): TGCGCCAGCAGCCAAGACCACCCTAGGCCGATTGGGGGGGAGACCCAGTACTTC.

This clone was recorded once. The chain links TRBV30 to TRBJ1-1; D unclear. Germline CDR1 and CDR2: GTSNPN and SVGIG (reference sequence). The ends were cut back, 2 bases at V and 1 base at J, with 8 bases in the middle. The CDR3 loop spans 13 amino acids. The CDR3 region has the DNA TGTGCCTGGAGTTTTCTGAGGAACACTGAAGCTTTCTTT. As protein: CAWSFLRNTEAFF.

The rearrangement uses TRBV28 and TRBJ2-1; TRBD2 matches at 7 bases. This CDR3 has 14 amino acids. CDR1 and CDR2 from the germline V gene are MDHEN and SYDVKM. The V segment lost 5 bases and the J segment 9 bases; nucleotides outside the gene matches: 10. The CDR3 region is CASSQLSGGREQFF. For the CDR3, the DNA is TGTGCCAGCAGTCAACTCTCGGGAGGACGTGAGCAGTTCTTC.

The chain combines TRBV3-1 (or the pseudogene TRBV3-2) with TRBJ2-7; D gene uncertain. The CDR3 sequence is 13 residues long. Trimming removed 0 bases at V and 2 bases at J, with 5 bases between. Germline assignment: CDR1 LGHDT and CDR2 YNNKEL (reference sequence). The CDR3 coding sequence is TGTGCCAGCAGCCAAGATAACACCTACGAGCAGTACTTC. Its protein is CASSQDNTYEQYF.

The rearrangement joins TRBV18 to TRBJ2-3; 8 bases line up with TRBD1. This CDR3 spans 16 amino acids. Looked up from germline, CDR1 is KGHSH and CDR2 is LQKENI. The J segment lost 4 bases and the V segment lost 2 bases, leaving 8 bases of the junction unmatched. The CDR3 nucleotides are TGTGCCAGCTCACCAGGGGCAGGGACAGGAGCAGATACGCAGTATTTT. Translating it yields CASSPGAGTGADTQYF.

This rearrangement joins TRBV19 to TRBJ2-7; TRBD2 might be the D (6 bases). The CDR3 extends over 17 amino acids. Germline CDR1 reads LNHDA; CDR2 reads SQIVND (reference sequence). V gave up 6 bases and J gave up 0 bases, with 21 bases separating them. The CDR3 sequence is CASSGGLVTGSSYEQYF. The CDR3 nucleotides read TGTGCCAGTAGCGGGGGTCTCGTGACGGGAAGCTCCTACGAGCAGTACTTC.

The gene calls are TRBV19 and TRBJ2-7; 13 bases fit TRBD2. J lost 5 bases, V lost 3 bases, and 4 bases had no gene match. The CDR3 runs to 15 residues. The V gene's germline CDR1 is LNHDA and CDR2 SQIVND (reference sequence). The CDR3 nucleotides are TGTGCCAGTAGTATTCGGACTAGCGGGAGCCACGAGCAGTACTTC. It translates to CASSIRTSGSHEQYF.

The gene calls are TRBV28 and TRBJ2-5; possibly TRBD2 for D (6 bases). Trimming cost V 4 bases and J 4 bases, with 10 bases left between them. This CDR3 has 13 amino acids. CDR1 and CDR2 from the germline V gene are MDHEN and SYDVKM. CDR3 amino acids: CASSSASAETQYF. CDR3 coding DNA: TGTGCCAGCAGTTCCGCTAGCGCAGAGACCCAGTACTTC.